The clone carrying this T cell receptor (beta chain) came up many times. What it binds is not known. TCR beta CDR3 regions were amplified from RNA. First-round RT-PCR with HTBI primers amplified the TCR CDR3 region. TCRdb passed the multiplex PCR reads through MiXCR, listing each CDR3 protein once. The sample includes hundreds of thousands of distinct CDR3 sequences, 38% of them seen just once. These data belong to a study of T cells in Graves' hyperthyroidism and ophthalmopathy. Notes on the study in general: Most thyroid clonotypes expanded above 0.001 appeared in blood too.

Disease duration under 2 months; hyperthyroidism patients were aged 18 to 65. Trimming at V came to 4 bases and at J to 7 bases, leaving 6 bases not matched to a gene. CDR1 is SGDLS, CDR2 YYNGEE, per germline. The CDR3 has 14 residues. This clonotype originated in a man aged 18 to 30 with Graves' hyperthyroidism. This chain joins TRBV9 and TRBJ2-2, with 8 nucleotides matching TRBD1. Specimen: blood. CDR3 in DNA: TGTGCCAGCAGCACTCGGACAGGGATCGGGGAGCTGTTTTTT. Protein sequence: CASSTRTGIGELFF.